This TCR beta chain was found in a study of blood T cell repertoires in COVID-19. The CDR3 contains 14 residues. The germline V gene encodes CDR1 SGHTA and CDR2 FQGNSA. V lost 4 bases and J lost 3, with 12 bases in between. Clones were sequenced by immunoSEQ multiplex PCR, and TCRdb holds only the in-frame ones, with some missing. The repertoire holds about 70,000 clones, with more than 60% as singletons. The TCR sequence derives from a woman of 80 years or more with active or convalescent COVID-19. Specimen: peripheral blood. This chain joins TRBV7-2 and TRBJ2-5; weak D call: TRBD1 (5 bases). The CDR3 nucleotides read TGTGCCAGCAGCTCTCAGGGAATGGAAGAGACCCAGTACTTC. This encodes CASSSQGMEETQYF.